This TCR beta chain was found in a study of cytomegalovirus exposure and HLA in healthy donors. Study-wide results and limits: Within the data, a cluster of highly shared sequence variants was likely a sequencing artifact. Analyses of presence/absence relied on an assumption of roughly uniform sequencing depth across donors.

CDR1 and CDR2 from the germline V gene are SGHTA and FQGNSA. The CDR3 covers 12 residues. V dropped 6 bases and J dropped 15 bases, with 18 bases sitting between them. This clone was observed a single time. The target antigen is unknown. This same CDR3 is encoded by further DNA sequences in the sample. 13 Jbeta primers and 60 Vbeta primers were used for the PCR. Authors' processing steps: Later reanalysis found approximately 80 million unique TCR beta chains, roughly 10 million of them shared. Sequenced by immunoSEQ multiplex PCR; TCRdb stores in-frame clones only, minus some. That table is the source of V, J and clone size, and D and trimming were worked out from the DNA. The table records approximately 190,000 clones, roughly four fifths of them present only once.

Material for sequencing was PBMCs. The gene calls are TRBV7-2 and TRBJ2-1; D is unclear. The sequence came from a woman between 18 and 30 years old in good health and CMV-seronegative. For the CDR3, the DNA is TGTGCCAGCAGTCCCGACGGCCGCCCGGGGTTCTTC. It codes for CASSPDGRPGFF.